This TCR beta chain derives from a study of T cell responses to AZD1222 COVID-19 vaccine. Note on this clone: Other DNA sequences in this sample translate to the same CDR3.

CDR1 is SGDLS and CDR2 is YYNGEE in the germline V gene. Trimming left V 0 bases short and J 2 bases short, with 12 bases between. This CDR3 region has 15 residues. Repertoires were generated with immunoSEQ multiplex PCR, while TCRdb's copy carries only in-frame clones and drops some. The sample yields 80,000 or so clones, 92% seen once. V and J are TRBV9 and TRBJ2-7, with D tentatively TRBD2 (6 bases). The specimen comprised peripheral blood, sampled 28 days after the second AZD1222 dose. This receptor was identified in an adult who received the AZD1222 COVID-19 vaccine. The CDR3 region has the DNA TGTGCCAGCAGCGTAGGGCAGGGAGGTACCTACGAGCAGTACTTC. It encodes CASSVGQGGTYEQYF.